The 11 T cell receptor beta chains below were found in one sample sequenced in a study of blood T cell repertoires in COVID-19. Sequenced by immunoSEQ multiplex PCR; TCRdb stores in-frame clones only, minus some. The data hold about 310,000 clones, with approximately 88% observed a single time. The sequenced sample was PBMCs or T cells enriched from blood (not recorded which). Receptor source: a woman aged 18-29 years who had recovered from COVID-19.

This chain joins TRBV2 and TRBJ2-7, with 7 nucleotides matching TRBD1. With V trimmed by 4 bases and J by 0 bases, 6 bases remained unmatched. The CDR3 sequence is 15 residues long. Germline CDR1 is SNHLY and CDR2 is FYNNEI. DNA for the CDR3: TGTGCCAGCAGTGCCGACAGGGCAAGCTCCTACGAGCAGTACTTC. Amino acid sequence: CASSADRASSYEQYF.

The CDR3 loop reads CAISESRGGTDTQYF. CDR3 DNA: TGTGCCATCAGTGAGTCCAGGGGTGGCACAGATACGCAGTATTTT. The chain uses TRBV10-3 and TRBJ2-3, with D possibly matching TRBD1 (6 bases). The CDR3 totals 15 residues. V dropped 0 bases and J dropped 1 base, with 8 bases sitting between them. Germline CDR1 is ENHRY and CDR2 is SYGVKD.

This clone was counted a single time. This sample includes further DNA sequences coding for the same CDR3. V is TRBV7-2 and J is TRBJ2-2; D is unclear. Germline CDR1 and CDR2: SGHTA and FQGNSA. V shed 2 bases and J shed 1 base, with 2 bases lying between them. The CDR3 consists of 13 residues. CDR3 nucleotide sequence: TGTGCCAGCAGCTTACGGAACACCGGGGAGCTGTTTTTT. This encodes CASSLRNTGELFF.

The chain combines TRBV7-9 with TRBJ2-3; tentatively, D is TRBD2 (6 bases). The germline CDR1 and CDR2 sequences are SEHNR and FQNEAQ (reference sequence). V was trimmed by 4 bases and J by 6 bases, leaving 8 bases between them. CDR3 length: 12 residues. CDR3 protein: CASSWGDDTQYF. The CDR3 DNA follows: TGTGCCAGCAGCTGGGGGGATGATACGCAGTATTTT.

The chain recombines TRBV19 with TRBJ1-2; TRBD1 agrees at 9 bases. Germline loops: CDR1 LNHDA, CDR2 SQIVND (reference sequence). This CDR3 has 13 amino acids. The V segment lost 7 bases and the J segment 5 bases; nucleotides outside the gene matches: 5. The chain's CDR3 is CASTGQGRYGYTF. CDR3 bases: TGTGCCAGTACGGGACAGGGAAGGTATGGCTACACCTTC.

This clone came up a few times. This chain's CDR3 is CASGFDRAEAFF. In DNA form, the CDR3 reads TGTGCTAGTGGTTTCGACAGGGCTGAAGCTTTCTTT. This sequence joins TRBV12-5 and TRBJ1-1, with 7 bases identical to TRBD1. Trimming at V came to 3 bases and at J to 6 bases, leaving 1 base not matched to a gene. Per the germline V gene, CDR1 is LGHNT and CDR2 is FRNRAP. The CDR3 is 12 residues long.

The gene calls are TRBV9 and TRBJ2-1; D perhaps matches TRBD2 (5 bases). V dropped 4 bases and J dropped 5 bases, with 13 bases sitting between them. Germline lookup yields CDR1 SGDLS and CDR2 YYNGEE. The CDR3 consists of 14 residues. As DNA, the CDR3 is TGTGCCAGCAGCCCCAGTCGGGAAGACAATGAGCAGTTCTTC. Amino acids: CASSPSREDNEQFF.

The gene calls are TRBV2 and TRBJ2-5, with a tentative D call TRBD1 (6 bases). There are 12 residues in the CDR3. V was shortened by 4 bases and J by 5 bases, with 8 bases between the two germline ends. The germline V gene encodes CDR1 SNHLY and CDR2 FYNNEI. CDR3 DNA: TGTGCCAGCAGTGCACAGGGCGAGACCCAGTACTTC. Its translation is CASSAQGETQYF.

The rearrangement links TRBV4-3 to TRBJ2-1; 13 positions agree with TRBD2. The CDR3 loop spans 20 amino acids. Per germline, CDR1 LGHNA and CDR2 YSLEER. The V segment lost 4 bases and the J segment 3 bases; nucleotides outside the gene matches: 15. The CDR3 nucleotides are TGCGCCAGCAGCCCGTCACAAACTAGCGGGAGGGCTTGGATCTACAATGAGCAGTTCTTC. It yields the protein CASSPSQTSGRAWIYNEQFF.

This clone was seen once. The genes are TRBV7-3 and TRBJ2-1; 8 nucleotides agree with TRBD2. The V segment lost 5 bases and the J segment 0 bases; nucleotides outside the gene matches: 3. Germline values: CDR1 SGHTA, CDR2 FQGTGA. The CDR3 has 15 amino acids. Here the CDR3 reads CASSISGISYNEQFF. The CDR3 region has the DNA TGTGCCAGCAGCATTAGCGGGATCTCCTACAATGAGCAGTTCTTC.

This rearrangement joins TRBV12-3 or TRBV12-4 to TRBJ1-2, with a weak D call TRBD1 (5 bases). The CDR3 runs to 13 residues. Trimming removed 3 bases at V and 2 bases at J, with 7 bases between. CDR3 nucleotides: TGTGCCAGCAGTTTGGGGGGAAACTATGGCTACACCTTC. Residues: CASSLGGNYGYTF.